This entry features one TCR beta chain sequence. Its antigen is unidentified. The PCR was carried out with 60 Vbeta primers and 13 Jbeta primers. Measured with immunoSEQ multiplex PCR; TCRdb has only the in-frame clones, and not every one. This sample has 100,000 to 150,000 clones, with 82% found just once. This sample is part of a study of cytomegalovirus exposure and HLA in healthy donors. The CDR3 covers 16 residues. Looked up from germline, CDR1 is SGDLS and CDR2 is YYNGEE. Trimming shortened V by 0 bases and J by 1 base, and 13 bases separated the two germline ends. Samples came from healthy bone marrow donors. General study points: The study found most TCR sequences rare, yet found some public TCRs in many donors.

Sample: PBMCs. The clonotype originates from a boy younger than 10 in good health and CMV-seronegative. The chain links TRBV9 to TRBJ1-1; D unresolved. The CDR3 spells CASSVGYTTPNTEAFF. The CDR3 DNA is TGTGCCAGCAGCGTAGGGTATACAACCCCGAACACTGAAGCTTTCTTT.